A selection of T cell receptor beta chains follows, all from one sample in a study of regulatory T cells in long-lasting Graves disease. Via MiXCR, TCRdb re-called the multiplex PCR reads, giving one row per CDR3 protein. The sample includes a few hundred thousand distinct CDR3 sequences, around 20% of them seen just once. The starting material was peripheral blood mononuclear cells (PBMCs), obtained when the disease was refractory, from a patient treated with antithyroid drugs. These receptors all stem from a female donor with Graves disease. Each CDR3 is given with its conserved first and last residue. The D gene is left open where the match is weak. Size is omitted from some rows. Given values are once, few, many or a class for expanded clones.

J,V,D,size,DNA,CDR3
TRBJ2-6,TRBV28,-,many,TGTGCCAGCAACAGGGCCTCTGGGGCCAACGTCCTGACTTTC,CASNRASGANVLTF
TRBJ2-7,TRBV5-1,-,many,TGCGCCAGCAGCACCCAGGAGGGAGTCGTCTACGAGCAGTACTTC,CASSTQEGVVYEQYF
TRBJ2-1,TRBV29-1,-,-,TGCAGCGTTGAACGCGGGTCTTCCTACAATGAGCAGTTCTTC,CSVERGSSYNEQFF
TRBJ1-5,TRBV6-5,-,many,TGTGCCAGCAGTTACGTTCCGGGAACAAGCAATCAGCCCCAGCATTTT,CASSYVPGTSNQPQHF
TRBJ1-1,TRBV19,-,-,TGTGCCAGTAGTATAGATTCGGCGTGGTGGGACACTGAAGCTTTCTTT,CASSIDSAWWDTEAFF
TRBJ2-7,TRBV20-1,-,few,TGCAGTGCTAGAGATCTTAGGGGACTTCGATCCTACGAGCAGTACTTC,CSARDLRGLRSYEQYF
TRBJ2-6,TRBV19,-,many,TGTGCCAGTAGTATGATTAGGGCCTCTGGGGCCAACGTCCTGACTTTC,CASSMIRASGANVLTF
TRBJ2-7,TRBV6-1,-,many,TGTGCCAGCAGTCTGGACCCTGGACCCTACGAGCAGTACTTC,CASSLDPGPYEQYF
TRBJ1-5,TRBV9,-,-,TGTGCCAGCAGCGTAGACCCCTATCAGCCCCAGCATTTT,CASSVDPYQPQHF
TRBJ1-2,TRBV5-1,-,-,TGCGCCAGCAGCTTGGCCAGTCAGTTTGATGGCTACACCTTC,CASSLASQFDGYTF
TRBJ2-1,TRBV12-3/TRBV12-4,-,-,TGTGCCAGCAGTTTATTCGTGGCGGAATTTGGCAATGAGCAGTTCTTC,CASSLFVAEFGNEQFF